A selection of T cell receptor beta chains follows, all from one sample in a study of T-cell memory formation after mild COVID-19. MiXCR, applied by TCRdb to the 5' RACE reads, yields one record per CDR3 protein. The sample contains over 70,000 distinct CDR3 sequences, around an eighth of which appear only once. The sample taken for sequencing was PBMCs or a T cell subset sorted from them (not recorded which). The receptors come from an adult woman who had mild COVID-19 (a few samples of this study predate the infection). Cell type and time point are not known. CDR3s include the opening cysteine and the closing phenylalanine or tryptophan. D genes are given only for firm matches. Some rows mark clone size as missing; the rest say once, few, many or name a class of expanded clone.

TRBD1,NA,TRBV20-1,TRBJ2-7,TGCAGTGCCCAAAACCCCTTCCCAGGGACAGGCTCCTACGAGCAGTACTTC,CSAQNPFPGTGSYEQYF
NA,few,TRBV4-1,TRBJ2-7,TGCGCCAGCAGCCAGTTTGCGGGGCCCTCCTACGAGCAGTACTTC,CASSQFAGPSYEQYF
NA,NA,TRBV9,TRBJ2-7,TGTGCCAGCAGTGGGAACGAGGGGGACGAGCAGTACTTC,CASSGNEGDEQYF
TRBD2,NA,TRBV4-1,TRBJ2-3,TGCGCCAGCAGCCATCGTATAGGCGGGGGGGATACGCAGTATTTT,CASSHRIGGGDTQYF
NA,many,TRBV7-9,TRBJ2-7,TGCGCCAGCAGTCCGAGGAGCTCCTACGAGCAGTACTTC,CASSPRSSYEQYF
NA,NA,TRBV5-6,TRBJ2-1,TGTTCGAGCCAGGTTCAAGGGTCCTACAATGAGCAGTTCTTC,CSSQVQGSYNEQFF
NA,few,TRBV7-9,TRBJ1-1,TGTGCCAGCAGCTCGAGTATTCGGGGAATGAACACTGAAGCTTTCTTT,CASSSSIRGMNTEAFF
TRBD1,NA,TRBV19,TRBJ2-2,TGTGCCAGTAATCCGACAGGGTGGGCCGGGGAGCTGTTTTTT,CASNPTGWAGELFF
TRBD1,few,TRBV12-3/TRBV12-4,TRBJ2-1,TGTGCCAGCAGTATCACAGACAGGGAACGTTCCTACAATGAGCAGTTCTTC,CASSITDRERSYNEQFF
TRBD2,few,TRBV4-1,TRBJ2-3,TGCGCCAGCAGCATCACTAGCGGGCCCACAGATACGCAGTATTTT,CASSITSGPTDTQYF